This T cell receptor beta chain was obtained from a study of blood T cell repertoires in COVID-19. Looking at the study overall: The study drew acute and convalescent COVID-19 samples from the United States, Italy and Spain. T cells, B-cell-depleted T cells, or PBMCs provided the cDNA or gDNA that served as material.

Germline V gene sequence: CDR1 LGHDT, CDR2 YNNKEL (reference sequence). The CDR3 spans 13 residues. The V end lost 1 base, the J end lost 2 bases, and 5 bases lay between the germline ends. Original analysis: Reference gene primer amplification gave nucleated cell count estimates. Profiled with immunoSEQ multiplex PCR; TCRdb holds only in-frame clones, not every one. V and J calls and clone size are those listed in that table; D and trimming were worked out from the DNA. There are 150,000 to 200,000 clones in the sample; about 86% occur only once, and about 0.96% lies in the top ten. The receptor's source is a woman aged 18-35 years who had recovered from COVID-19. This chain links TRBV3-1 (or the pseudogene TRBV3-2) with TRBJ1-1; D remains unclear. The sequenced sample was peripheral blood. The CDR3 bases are TGTGCCAGCAGCCAAGCCCTAAACACTGAAGCTTTCTTT. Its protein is CASSQALNTEAFF.